Listed below are T cell receptor beta chains from one sample, sequenced in a study of radiation and T cells in renal cell carcinoma. The protocol was immunoSEQ multiplex PCR, while the TCRdb copy is restricted to in-frame clones and leaves out a portion. The sample has some 14,000 clones, around 65% seen once. This specimen consisted of tumor tissue, obtained from a patient whose treatment included radiotherapy and nephrectomy. Receptors were obtained from a woman between 65 and 79 years old with renal cell carcinoma. CDR3s include the opening cysteine and the closing phenylalanine or tryptophan.

v_call: TRBV5-4
j_call: TRBJ2-7
cdr3_aa: CASSLGYEQYF

v_call: TRBV5-8
j_call: TRBJ2-7
cdr3_aa: CASSLTSGSPHEQYF

v_call: TRBV10-3
j_call: TRBJ2-2
cdr3_aa: CATHSGGTGELFF

v_call: TRBV15
j_call: TRBJ2-1
cdr3_aa: CATSREPPGLPNNEQFF

v_call: TRBV5-1
j_call: TRBJ2-7
cdr3_aa: CASSSGTEAYEQYF

v_call: TRBV21-1
j_call: TRBJ1-1
cdr3_aa: CASSLKWGVPTEAFF

v_call: TRBV5-1
j_call: TRBJ2-3
cdr3_aa: CASSFGTYQGTQYF

v_call: TRBV23-1
j_call: TRBJ2-7
cdr3_aa: CASSLNEGQGPSYEQYF

v_call: TRBV19
j_call: TRBJ2-4
cdr3_aa: CASSTVGAKNIQYF

v_call: TRBV30
j_call: TRBJ2-2
cdr3_aa: CAWKWGASGELFF

v_call: TRBV6-1
j_call: TRBJ2-2
cdr3_aa: CASSPDRTNTGELFF

v_call: TRBV2
j_call: TRBJ2-1
cdr3_aa: CASWTGAYNEQFF

v_call: TRBV10-3
j_call: TRBJ1-2
cdr3_aa: CAISWTGEGGYTF

v_call: TRBV14
j_call: TRBJ2-1
cdr3_aa: CASSQSSYNEQFF

v_call: TRBV2
j_call: TRBJ2-1
cdr3_aa: CASTTGGYNEQFF

v_call: TRBV6-5
j_call: TRBJ1-2
cdr3_aa: CASRGTNYGYTF

v_call: TRBV9
j_call: TRBJ1-5
cdr3_aa: CASSAEVNQPQHF

v_call: TRBV7-9
j_call: TRBJ2-7
cdr3_aa: CASSSTGREQYF

v_call: TRBV5-6
j_call: TRBJ1-1
cdr3_aa: CASSWAGGVRETEAFF

v_call: TRBV19
j_call: TRBJ2-1
cdr3_aa: CASTAGTSYYNEQFF

v_call: TRBV5-1
j_call: TRBJ2-3
cdr3_aa: CASSLGASGSTDTQYF

v_call: TRBV7-3
j_call: TRBJ2-2
cdr3_aa: CASSQGPDRINTGELFF

v_call: TRBV6-5
j_call: TRBJ1-1
cdr3_aa: CASSYHRENTEAFF

v_call: TRBV6-6
j_call: TRBJ2-1
cdr3_aa: CASNEGINEQFF

v_call: TRBV7-2
j_call: TRBJ1-2
cdr3_aa: CASSLEVAARYGYTF

v_call: TRBV12-5
j_call: TRBJ2-1
cdr3_aa: CASGQTYNEQFF

v_call: TRBV7-3
j_call: TRBJ2-7
cdr3_aa: CASSPGEAGGYEQYF

v_call: TRBV5-1
j_call: TRBJ2-7
cdr3_aa: CASSLGAGGPYEQYF

v_call: TRBV5-4
j_call: TRBJ1-2
cdr3_aa: CASRRDRGSYGYTF

v_call: TRBV15
j_call: TRBJ2-7
cdr3_aa: CATSRRTSGSEQYF

v_call: TRBV5-4
j_call: TRBJ1-1
cdr3_aa: CASSGVGRTAIMNTEAFF

v_call: TRBV6-5
j_call: TRBJ2-7
cdr3_aa: CASRFPGGYEQYF

v_call: TRBV7-9
j_call: TRBJ1-1
cdr3_aa: CASSSPDRGSTEAFF

v_call: TRBV18
j_call: TRBJ2-5
cdr3_aa: CASRNGDFQTQYF

v_call: TRBV20-1
j_call: TRBJ2-4
cdr3_aa: CSASILNIQYF

v_call: TRBV7-9
j_call: TRBJ1-1
cdr3_aa: CASSSGLGAEAFF

v_call: TRBV6-5
j_call: TRBJ1-1
cdr3_aa: CASSYSPGQNTEAFF

v_call: TRBV11-3
j_call: TRBJ2-2
cdr3_aa: CASSLGQGAIGELFF

v_call: TRBV20-1
j_call: TRBJ2-7
cdr3_aa: CSASGHYEQYF

v_call: TRBV6-1
j_call: TRBJ2-7
cdr3_aa: CASSEALRTVLSYEQYF

v_call: TRBV9
j_call: TRBJ2-3
cdr3_aa: CASGELDTQYF

v_call: TRBV27
j_call: TRBJ2-3
cdr3_aa: CASSSRGLGTDTQYF

v_call: TRBV4-2
j_call: TRBJ2-6
cdr3_aa: CASSQEYPSGGFLSGANVLTF

v_call: TRBV27
j_call: TRBJ2-3
cdr3_aa: CASTPMSGSRNTQYF

v_call: TRBV10-3
j_call: TRBJ1-5
cdr3_aa: CATVAQGDQPQHF

v_call: TRBV5-5
j_call: TRBJ2-7
cdr3_aa: CASSLLLAGATYEQYF

v_call: TRBV6-1
j_call: TRBJ1-2
cdr3_aa: CASRQKGGLDYGYTF